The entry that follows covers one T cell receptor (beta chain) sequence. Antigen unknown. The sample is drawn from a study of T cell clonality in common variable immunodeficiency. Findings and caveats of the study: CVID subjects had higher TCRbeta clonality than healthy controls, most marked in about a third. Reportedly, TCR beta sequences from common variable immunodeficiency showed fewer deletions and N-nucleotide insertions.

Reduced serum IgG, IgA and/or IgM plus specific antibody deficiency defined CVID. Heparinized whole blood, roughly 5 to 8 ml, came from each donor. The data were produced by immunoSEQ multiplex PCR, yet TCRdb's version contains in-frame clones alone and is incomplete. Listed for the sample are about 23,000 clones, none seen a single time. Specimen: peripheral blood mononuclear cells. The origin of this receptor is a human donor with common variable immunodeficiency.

The CDR3 sequence: CASSEGGRAETQYF. The DNA read from the CDR3 is TGTGCCAGCAGTGAAGGAGGAAGGGCAGAGACC. The genes are TRBV6-1 and TRBJ2-5, with D unresolved. The read gets to within 3 residues of the CDR3 end, and the germline J gene fills in the rest. Germline V lookup: CDR1 MNHNS, CDR2 SASEGT. V lost 1 base and J lost 4, with 10 bases in between. The CDR3 length is 14 residues.